The 12 T cell receptor beta chains presented below share a single source sample, sequenced in a study of control samples from healthy donors and cancer patients. Sequenced by immunoSEQ multiplex PCR; TCRdb stores in-frame clones only, minus some. The sample shows roughly 120,000 clones, more than 70% of them seen only once. Sequences were obtained from blood. The receptors shown here come from a man in his fifties in good health.

The rearrangement joins TRBV30 to TRBJ1-5, with D unclear. V lost 1 base and J lost 4, with 8 bases in between. The V gene's germline CDR1 is GTSNPN and CDR2 SVGIG (reference sequence). CDR3 length: 13 amino acids. This chain's CDR3 is CAWSDRRNQPQHF. CDR3 bases: TGTGCCTGGAGTGATAGGAGAAATCAGCCCCAGCATTTT.

In nucleotides, the CDR3 is TGTGCCAGCAGTCGTTGGGACAGTGTCTACGAGCAGTACTTC. This encodes CASSRWDSVYEQYF. The chain has TRBV6-6 and TRBJ2-7, with 7 bases that match TRBD1. V was pared by 5 bases and J by 3 bases, with 7 bases of the junction left unmatched. The CDR3 has 14 residues. Germline V gene sequence: CDR1 MNHNY, CDR2 SVGAGI (reference sequence).

The chain is built from TRBV12-3 or TRBV12-4 and TRBJ2-6; D is uncertain. Trimming took 2 bases from V and 4 from J, leaving 3 bases between them. The CDR3 runs to 13 residues. The CDR3 sequence is CASSLYGANVLTF. Written as DNA, the CDR3 is TGTGCCAGCAGTTTATACGGGGCCAACGTCCTGACTTTC.

The chain recombines TRBV19 with TRBJ2-6; TRBD1 agrees at 7 bases. The CDR3 runs to 18 residues. The ends lost 5 bases at V and 0 bases at J; junction bases unmatched: 10. Per germline, CDR1 LNHDA and CDR2 SQIVND (reference sequence). The CDR3 protein is CASSLRDSLISGANVLTF. DNA for the CDR3: TGTGCCAGTAGTCTACGGGACAGTCTCATCTCTGGGGCCAACGTCCTGACTTTC.

The chain uses TRBV9 and TRBJ1-5; 7 nucleotides match TRBD1. The CDR3 is 15 residues long. Germline V gene sequence: CDR1 SGDLS, CDR2 YYNGEE. V lost 1 base and J lost 6; bases outside the gene matches: 7. The CDR3 reads CASSVRRQGIQPQHF. The CDR3, as DNA: TGTGCCAGCAGCGTAAGGAGACAGGGTATTCAGCCCCAGCATTTT.

J is TRBJ2-1 and V is TRBV7-9; 7 bases fit TRBD2. This CDR3 contains 13 residues. Germline V gene sequence: CDR1 SEHNR, CDR2 FQNEAQ (reference sequence). Trimming removed 3 bases from V and 4 bases from J; junction bases left unmatched: 0. The DNA of the CDR3 is TGTGCCAGCAGCTTTAGCGGGTACAATGAGCAGTTCTTC. This sequence encodes CASSFSGYNEQFF.

The chain has TRBV5-1 and TRBJ2-7; TRBD1 matches at 7 bases. The V and J ends lost 0 bases and 4 bases, in that order; junction bases with no gene match: 7. Per the germline V gene, CDR1 is SGHRS and CDR2 is YFSETQ. This CDR3 is built from 15 residues. CDR3 sequence: CASSLALDRKYEQYF. The CDR3 nucleotides are TGCGCCAGCAGCTTGGCCTTGGACAGGAAGTACGAGCAGTACTTC.

For this clone: Other DNA sequences in this sample translate to the same CDR3. The J gene is TRBJ1-2, the V gene TRBV6-1, with no clear D. The germline V and J ends were trimmed by 1 base and 7 bases, with 4 bases remaining between them. The V gene's germline CDR1 is MNHNS and CDR2 SASEGT. The CDR3 sequence is 11 residues long. Here the CDR3 DNA reads TGTGCCAGCAGTGAAGTCGGTGGCTACACCTTC. It codes for CASSEVGGYTF.

The rearrangement joins TRBV18 to TRBJ2-7, with 9 bases lining up with TRBD1. CDR3 length: 15 residues. Germline loops: CDR1 KGHSH, CDR2 LQKENI. V shed 6 bases and J 7 bases; nucleotides not matched to a gene: 13. CDR3 loop: CASSRTDDRGLEQYF. The CDR3 DNA follows: TGTGCCAGCTCCCGGACAGACGACAGGGGGTTAGAGCAGTACTTC.

The V and J genes are TRBV5-4 and TRBJ1-1; D is uncertain. V lost 3 bases and J 0 bases, leaving 12 bases between the germline ends. This CDR3 spans 15 amino acids. Germline V lookup: CDR1 SGHNT, CDR2 YYREEE (reference sequence). The CDR3 region has the DNA TGTGCCAGCAGCTACACGGGTGACATGAACACTGAAGCTTTCTTT. It specifies CASSYTGDMNTEAFF.

V and J are TRBV19 and TRBJ1-2; D might be TRBD1 (5 bases). The CDR3 runs 14 residues. CDR1 LNHDA and CDR2 SQIVND come from the germline V gene (reference sequence). The V gene lost 5 bases and the J gene lost 0 bases, with 10 bases spanning the gap. CDR3: CASSLQGANYGYTF. In DNA form, the CDR3 reads TGTGCCAGTAGTTTGCAGGGCGCTAACTATGGCTACACCTTC.

This chain links TRBV3-1 (or the pseudogene TRBV3-2) with TRBJ1-2, with a tentative D call TRBD1 (5 bases). The V end was cut by 0 bases, the J end by 4 bases, with 12 bases between. CDR1 and CDR2 from the germline V gene are LGHDT and YNNKEL (reference sequence). The CDR3 has 15 residues. CDR3 sequence reads: CASSQEARVVYGYTF. CDR3 coding DNA: TGTGCCAGCAGCCAAGAAGCCAGGGTAGTCTATGGCTACACCTTC.